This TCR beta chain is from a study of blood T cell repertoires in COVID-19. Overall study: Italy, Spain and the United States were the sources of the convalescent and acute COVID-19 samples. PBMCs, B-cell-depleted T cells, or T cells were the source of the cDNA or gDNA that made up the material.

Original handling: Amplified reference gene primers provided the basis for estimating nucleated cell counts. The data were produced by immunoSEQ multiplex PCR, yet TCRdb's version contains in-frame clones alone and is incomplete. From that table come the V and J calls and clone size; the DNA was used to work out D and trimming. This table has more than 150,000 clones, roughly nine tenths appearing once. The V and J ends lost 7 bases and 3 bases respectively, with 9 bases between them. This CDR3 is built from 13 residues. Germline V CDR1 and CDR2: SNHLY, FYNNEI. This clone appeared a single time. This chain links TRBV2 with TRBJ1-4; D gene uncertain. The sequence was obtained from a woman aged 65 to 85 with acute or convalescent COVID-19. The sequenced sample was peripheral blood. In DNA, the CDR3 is TGTGCCAGCATCCAGGCCCCTAATGAAAAACTGTTTTTT. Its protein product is CASIQAPNEKLFF.